The present T cell receptor (beta chain) was sequenced within a study of T cell repertoires in cytomegalovirus infection. On the study more broadly: Indications of both CMV infection and matching HLA type were provided by public TCR beta signatures.

Each CDR3 protein gets one entry after TCRdb re-called the reads with MiXCR. This table holds fewer than 400,000 distinct CDR3 sequences, about a sixth found once. As concerns this clonotype: The antigen is unknown.

The CDR3 runs 14 residues. V lost 6 bases, J lost 5 bases, and 16 bases lay in between. Germline CDR1 KGHSH, CDR2 LQKENI. Findings and caveats of the study: Clonotype analysis showed dominance of the ex vivo response by HLA-C-restricted CMV-specific TCR beta clonotypes. CMV carriers having the relevant HLA were flagged by cumulative public TCR beta family frequency.

Specimen: PBMCs. The receptor was isolated from a human donor in good health (CMV status not recorded). Some clones in this sample may be carry-over from other donors' samples. The rearrangement uses TRBV18 and TRBJ2-5; no firm D call. Here the CDR3 reads CASSTSAPSETQYF. The CDR3 DNA follows: TGTGCCAGCTCTACTTCGGCCCCCAGCGAGACCCAGTACTTC. The variable domain in full, completed from reference TRBV18 and TRBJ2-5, reads NAGVMQNPRHLVRRRGQEARLRCSPMKGHSHVYWYRQLPEEGLKFMVYLQKENIIDESGMPKERFSAEFPKEGPSILRIQQVVRGDSAAYFCASSTSAPSETQYFGPGTRLLVL.